This entry describes one TCR beta chain. Its specificity is unknown. Second-dose timings of about 4 or about 12 weeks were pooled. CDR3 size: 14 residues. V dropped 3 bases and J dropped 4; count of bases not matched to a gene: 3. Germline-derived CDR1 and CDR2 are SGHAT and FQNNGV. The data derive from a study of T cell responses to AZD1222 COVID-19 vaccine. Findings of the study overall: Spike regions recognized by vaccine-associated CD4 TCRs spanned the protein, led by 160-218 and 743-854. Donors skewed white British and female; clonal diversity was possibly underestimated.

The repertoire was sequenced with immunoSEQ multiplex PCR; TCRdb's copy has only in-frame clones and lacks some. The top ten clones hold around a quarter of a sample with 35,000 to 50,000 clones, more than 70% of them seen once. The V and J genes are TRBV11-2 and TRBJ2-3, with TRBD1 matching over 8 bases. This TCR came from an adult who received the AZD1222 COVID-19 vaccine. Sequenced material: peripheral blood, taken 28 days after the second AZD1222 dose. CDR3 DNA sequence: TGTGCCAGCAGCTTGGACAGGGCTCCAGATACGCAGTATTTT. Protein: CASSLDRAPDTQYF.